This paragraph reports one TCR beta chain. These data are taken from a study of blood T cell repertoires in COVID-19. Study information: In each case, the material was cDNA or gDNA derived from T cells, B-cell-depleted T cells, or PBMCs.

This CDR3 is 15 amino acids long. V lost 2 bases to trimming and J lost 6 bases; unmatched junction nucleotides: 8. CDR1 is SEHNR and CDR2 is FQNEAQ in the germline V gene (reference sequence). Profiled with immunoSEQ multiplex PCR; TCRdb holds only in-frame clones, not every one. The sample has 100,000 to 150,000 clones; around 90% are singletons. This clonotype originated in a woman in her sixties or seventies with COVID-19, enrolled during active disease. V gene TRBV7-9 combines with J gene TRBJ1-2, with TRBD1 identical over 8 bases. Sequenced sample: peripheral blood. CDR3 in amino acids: CASSLRGKGQDGYTF. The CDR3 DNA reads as TGTGCCAGCAGCTTAAGGGGGAAGGGACAGGATGGCTACACCTTC.